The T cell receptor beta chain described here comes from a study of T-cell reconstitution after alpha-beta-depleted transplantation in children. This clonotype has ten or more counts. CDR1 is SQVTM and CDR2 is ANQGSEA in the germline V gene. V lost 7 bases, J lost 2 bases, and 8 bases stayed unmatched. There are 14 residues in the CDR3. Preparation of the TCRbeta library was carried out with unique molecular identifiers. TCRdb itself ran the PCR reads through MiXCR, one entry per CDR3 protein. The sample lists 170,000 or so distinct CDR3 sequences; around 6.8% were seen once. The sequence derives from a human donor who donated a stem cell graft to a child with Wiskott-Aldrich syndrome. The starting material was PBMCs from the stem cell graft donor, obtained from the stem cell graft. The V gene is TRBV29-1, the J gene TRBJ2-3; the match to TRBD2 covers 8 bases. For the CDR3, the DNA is TGCAGCGCCAAAGAAGCGGGAGTCACAGATACGCAGTATTTT. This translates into CSAKEAGVTDTQYF.